This record looks at one T cell receptor beta chain sequence and its context. Deletions cut 2 bases from V and 0 bases from J, with 4 bases between. CDR3 length equals 14 residues. Germline values: CDR1 KGHDR, CDR2 SFDVKD. This sample is drawn from a study of blood T cell repertoires in COVID-19. Study processing details: Amplification of reference gene primers was used by the study to estimate nucleated cell counts. This table comes from immunoSEQ multiplex PCR, and its TCRdb copy is limited to in-frame clones, with some not included. That table furnishes V, J and clone size, whereas the DNA furnished D and trimming. The table includes fewer than 300,000 clones, roughly 92% detected once.

The rearrangement uses TRBV24-1 and TRBJ1-3; D gene uncertain. Input material: peripheral blood. The receptor comes from a woman in her 30s with COVID-19, enrolled during active disease. The CDR3 spells CATSDSYSGNTIYF. The CDR3 DNA reads TGTGCCACCAGTGATTCCTACTCTGGAAACACCATATATTTT.